This TCR beta chain is drawn from a study of OX40 agonist ivuxolimab in advanced cancers. The study, taken as a whole, reports: Expanded peripheral T cells had an undetermined antigen specificity. CD8+ T cells (on average) carried more expanded clones than CD4+ T cells.

Generated by immunoSEQ multiplex PCR, the TCRdb table keeps only in-frame clones and is missing some. The data contain over 50,000 clones, about 92% of them seen just once; the ten biggest clones take up around 25%. V was clipped by 2 bases and J by 9 bases, with 14 bases between them. This CDR3 is built from 14 residues. Germline CDR1 and CDR2: MNHNY and SVGAGI (reference sequence). This clone was counted between two and nine times. Its antigen is currently unknown. This clonotype originated in an adult with an advanced solid tumor such as melanoma, head and neck, liver or kidney cancer. Source: CD4+ or CD8+ T cells sorted from blood, taken in a trial of the OX40 agonist ivuxolimab. The V gene is TRBV6-6, the J gene TRBJ1-5; possibly TRBD1 for D (5 bases). The CDR3 bases are TGTGCCAGCAGTTACGACAGACGGGCCGCGCCCCAGCATTTT. It is translated as CASSYDRRAAPQHF.